Many counts were recorded for the clone carrying this T cell receptor (beta chain). Its target is not known. The data belong to a study of neurological immune-mediated disorders. Study-level findings and limits: HTLV-1-associated myelopathy ranked highest for TCR clonal expansion and multiple sclerosis lowest, beneath healthy controls.

As for the cDNA, it was generated by 5'RACE with 10-nucleotide random UMIs. Each sequencing run yielded over 200 million TCR-beta sequences from 15-18 subjects. A single record per CDR3 protein comes from TCRdb applying MiXCR to the 5' RACE reads. The sample lists 50,000 to 70,000 distinct CDR3 sequences, roughly a tenth occurring once. The CDR3 runs 14 residues. Germline V gene sequence: CDR1 SNHLY, CDR2 FYNNEI. The V end lost 8 bases, the J end lost 2 bases, and 16 bases lay between the germline ends. Sample time point: longitudinal time-point 1 (baseline). Source material was 2 million unsorted PBMCs, stored at -80 °C in RNAlater.

The V call is TRBV2, the J call TRBJ2-7; perhaps D is TRBD1 or TRBD2 (5 bases each). The sequenced material came from PBMCs. This clonotype was obtained from a male donor with HTLV-1-associated myelopathy (HAM/TSP). CDR3 DNA: TGTGCCAGCGGGGCGGACTTTGAAGCCTACGAGCAGTACTTC. Amino acids: CASGADFEAYEQYF.